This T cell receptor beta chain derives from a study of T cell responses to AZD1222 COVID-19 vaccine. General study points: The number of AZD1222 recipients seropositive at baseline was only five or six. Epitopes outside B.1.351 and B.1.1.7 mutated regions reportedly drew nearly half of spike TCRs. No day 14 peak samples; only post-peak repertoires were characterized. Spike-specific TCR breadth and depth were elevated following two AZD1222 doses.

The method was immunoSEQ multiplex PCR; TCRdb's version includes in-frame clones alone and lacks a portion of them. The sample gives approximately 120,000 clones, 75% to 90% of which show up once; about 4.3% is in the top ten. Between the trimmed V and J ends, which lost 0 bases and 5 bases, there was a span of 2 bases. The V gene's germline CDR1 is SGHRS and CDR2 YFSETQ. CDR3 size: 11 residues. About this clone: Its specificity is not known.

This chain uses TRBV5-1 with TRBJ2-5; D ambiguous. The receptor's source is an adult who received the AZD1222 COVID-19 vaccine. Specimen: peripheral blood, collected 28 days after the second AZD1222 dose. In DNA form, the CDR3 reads TGCGCCAGCAGCTTGGTGGAGACCCAGTACTTC. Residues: CASSLVETQYF.